This T cell receptor beta chain is drawn from a study of T-cell memory formation after mild COVID-19. As for the study in general: The two donors had largely donor-specific TCR clusters.

Findings and caveats of the study: Clones that contracted from day 15 to 85 were balanced CD4/CD8, while later expanders leaned CD4+. Certain responding clones were present in pre-infection memory, suggesting participation of cross-reactive memory.

The germline gives CDR1 SQVTM, CDR2 ANQGSEA. V gave up 3 bases and J gave up 0 bases, with 15 bases separating them. This CDR3 is 15 amino acids long. TCR alpha and TCR beta cDNA libraries with sample barcodes and UMIs came from 5'RACE using constant-segment primers. TCRdb reprocessed the 5' RACE reads via MiXCR and lists one record per CDR3 protein. The sample comprises some 150,000 distinct CDR3 sequences, roughly 13% of which are singletons, and about 26% rests with the top ten. As for this clonotype: Its target is not known.

The specimen sequenced was PBMCs or a T cell subset sorted from them (not recorded which). The chain carries TRBV29-1 and TRBJ2-7; possibly TRBD1 or TRBD2 for D (5 bases each). The TCR originated in an adult woman who had mild COVID-19 (a few samples of this study predate the infection). Cell type and time point are not known. The chain's CDR3 is CSVEVPGRSSYEQYF. The CDR3, as DNA: TGCAGCGTTGAGGTCCCGGGACGGAGCTCCTACGAGCAGTACTTC.